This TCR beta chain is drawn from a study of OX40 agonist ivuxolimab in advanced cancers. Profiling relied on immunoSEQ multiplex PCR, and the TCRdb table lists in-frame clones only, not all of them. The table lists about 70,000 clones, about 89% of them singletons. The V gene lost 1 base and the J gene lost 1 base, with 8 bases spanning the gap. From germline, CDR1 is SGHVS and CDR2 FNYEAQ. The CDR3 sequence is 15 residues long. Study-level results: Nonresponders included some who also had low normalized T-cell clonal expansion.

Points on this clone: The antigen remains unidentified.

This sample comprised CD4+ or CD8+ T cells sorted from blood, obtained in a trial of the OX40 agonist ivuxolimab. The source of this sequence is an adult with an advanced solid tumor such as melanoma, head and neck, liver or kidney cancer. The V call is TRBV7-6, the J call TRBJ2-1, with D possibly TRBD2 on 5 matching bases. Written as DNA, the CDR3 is TGTGCCAGCAGCTTAGTTGGAGGTTCCTACAATGAGCAGTTCTTC. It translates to CASSLVGGSYNEQFF. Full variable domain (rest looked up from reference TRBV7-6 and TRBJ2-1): GAGVSQSPRYKVTKRGQDVALRCDPISGHVSLYWYRQALGQGPEFLTYFNYEAQQDKSGLPNDRFSAERPEGSISTLTIQRTEQRDSAMYRCASSLVGGSYNEQFFGPGTRLTVL.